This is a list of T cell receptor beta chains from one sample in a study of T cell repertoires in cytomegalovirus infection. TCRdb reprocessed the reads via MiXCR and lists one record per CDR3 protein. The sample has 160,000 or so distinct CDR3 sequences, approximately 17% seen once. The sample taken for sequencing was CD8+ T cells from PBMCs. The receptors were gathered from a human donor in good health (CMV status not recorded). Some clones in this sample may be carry-over from other donors' samples. Each CDR3 is given with its conserved first and last residue. The D gene is left open where the match is weak. Size tells how often a clone was seen (once, few, many) or the class of an expanded clone, and some rows leave it out.

d_call j_call clone_size v_call cdr3_aa cdr3_nt
- TRBJ2-7 few TRBV28 CASSQTGSSYEQYF TGTGCCAGCAGCCAAACAGGCAGCTCCTACGAGCAGTACTTC
- TRBJ1-5 - TRBV6-4 CASSDRGNQPQHF TGTGCCAGCAGTGACAGGGGGAATCAGCCCCAGCATTTT
- TRBJ2-7 many TRBV7-2 CASSPRWGEQYF TGTGCCAGCAGCCCCCGGTGGGGCGAGCAGTACTTC
TRBD2 TRBJ2-7 many TRBV4-1 CASSHLSGGPTYEQYF TGCGCCAGCAGCCACCTGAGCGGGGGCCCCACCTACGAGCAGTACTTC
- TRBJ2-7 - TRBV6-2/TRBV6-3 CASSEGGLPYEQYF TGTGCCAGCAGCGAGGGGGGCCTTCCCTACGAGCAGTACTTC
- TRBJ2-1 few TRBV7-2 CASSLGSNPYNEQFF TGTGCCAGCAGCCTCGGGTCGAACCCCTACAATGAGCAGTTCTTC
- TRBJ1-2 few TRBV10-3 CAINEQLNYGYTF TGTGCCATCAATGAACAGCTTAACTATGGCTACACCTTC
TRBD1 TRBJ2-7 few TRBV11-2 CASSSGQGWEQYF TGTGCCAGCAGCTCGGGACAGGGGTGGGAGCAGTACTTC
- TRBJ2-7 - TRBV6-2/TRBV6-3 CASGYEEPYEQYF TGTGCCAGCGGGTACGAGGAACCCTACGAGCAGTACTTC
- TRBJ2-2 - TRBV6-1 CASSYQGQLFF TGTGCCAGCAGCTACCAGGGTCAGCTGTTTTTT
- TRBJ2-7 - TRBV19 CASSIDGAYEQYF TGTGCCAGCAGTATAGACGGGGCCTACGAGCAGTACTTC
TRBD1 TRBJ2-1 few TRBV7-3 CASSLSLQGARSHEQFF TGTGCCAGCAGCTTATCTCTACAGGGGGCGCGTTCACATGAGCAGTTCTTC
- TRBJ2-1 - TRBV11-3 CASSLRFWRVNNEQFF TGTGCCAGCAGCTTAAGGTTCTGGCGGGTTAACAATGAGCAGTTCTTC
- TRBJ2-5 few TRBV11-2 CASSLGGGPETQYF TGTGCCAGCAGCTTAGGAGGAGGGCCAGAGACCCAGTACTTC
TRBD2 TRBJ2-7 few TRBV28 CASSHSGGYEQYF TGTGCCAGCAGCCATAGCGGGGGGTACGAGCAGTACTTC
TRBD1 TRBJ1-2 few TRBV6-2/TRBV6-3 CASSTSGQGDGYTF TGTGCCAGCAGTACCTCAGGACAGGGGGATGGCTACACCTTC
- TRBJ1-1 - TRBV11-2 CASSLRAAYTEAFF TGTGCCAGCAGCTTACGGGCAGCCTACACTGAAGCTTTCTTT
- TRBJ1-2 - TRBV29-1 CSVVARPSYGYTF TGCAGCGTTGTGGCGAGACCGAGCTATGGCTACACCTTC
- TRBJ2-5 - TRBV4-3 CASSPKLVQGGETQYF TGCGCCAGCAGCCCAAAACTAGTACAGGGAGGAGAGACCCAGTACTTC
TRBD1 TRBJ2-7 - TRBV2 CASKRTGDAYEQYF TGTGCCAGCAAACGGACAGGTGACGCCTACGAGCAGTACTTC
- TRBJ2-1 once TRBV9 CASSDGGHSYNEQFF TGTGCCAGCAGCGACGGGGGGCACTCCTACAATGAGCAGTTCTTC
- TRBJ2-1 few TRBV2 CASKGRYNEQFF TGTGCCAGCAAAGGCAGATACAATGAGCAGTTCTTC
TRBD2 TRBJ2-2 - TRBV2 CASSEREGEATGELFF TGTGCCAGCAGTGAAAGGGAGGGAGAAGCCACCGGGGAGCTGTTTTTT
- TRBJ2-3 - TRBV11-2 CASSPGDPGTQYF TGTGCCAGCAGCCCGGGGGACCCTGGTACGCAGTATTTT
TRBD1 TRBJ2-7 few TRBV28 CASSFDAGGYEQYF TGTGCCAGCAGTTTTGACGCAGGGGGCTACGAGCAGTACTTC
- TRBJ2-1 few TRBV27 CASSLSPRGSEQFF TGTGCCAGCAGTTTATCGCCTCGGGGGAGTGAGCAGTTCTTC
- TRBJ1-1 - TRBV7-2 CASSPGMGRNEAFF TGTGCCAGCAGCCCCGGCATGGGGAGAAATGAAGCTTTCTTT
- TRBJ2-7 - TRBV7-4 CASNPAGAPYEQYF TGTGCCAGCAACCCCGCCGGGGCCCCCTACGAGCAGTACTTC
TRBD1 TRBJ2-7 - TRBV29-1 CSVELDRGVSYEQYF TGCAGCGTTGAATTGGACAGGGGGGTCTCCTACGAGCAGTACTTC
- TRBJ2-3 few TRBV2 CASRNPPGERTDTQYF TGTGCCAGCAGAAACCCCCCGGGGGAACGCACAGATACGCAGTATTTT
- TRBJ2-4 - TRBV12-3/TRBV12-4 CASSPSPPSIQYF TGTGCCAGCAGTCCCTCCCCCCCCTCCATTCAGTACTTC
- TRBJ1-2 - TRBV7-8 CASSPDHNGYTF TGTGCCAGCAGCCCGGATCATAATGGCTACACCTTC